These 28 T cell receptor beta chains were all obtained from the same sample, sequenced in a study of blood T cell repertoires in COVID-19. The protocol was immunoSEQ multiplex PCR, while the TCRdb copy is restricted to in-frame clones and leaves out a portion. The sample has fewer than 250,000 clones; under 90% are singletons. The source material was peripheral blood. The receptors stem from a man aged 25 to 40 with active or convalescent COVID-19.

The chain uses TRBV15 and TRBJ2-1, with a possible D match to TRBD2 (6 bases). The V gene's germline CDR1 is LNHNV and CDR2 YYDKDF (reference sequence). The germline V and J ends were trimmed by 0 bases and 5 bases, with 8 bases remaining between them. The CDR3 sequence is 14 residues long. CDR3 amino acids: CATSRDWRDNEQFF. In DNA, the CDR3 is TGTGCCACCAGCAGAGATTGGAGGGACAATGAGCAGTTCTTC.

The J gene is TRBJ2-5, the V gene TRBV20-1, with D perhaps matching TRBD1 (5 bases). Trimming took 6 bases from V and 5 from J, leaving 19 bases between them. This CDR3 spans 14 amino acids. Germline assignment: CDR1 DFQATT and CDR2 SNEGSKA (reference sequence). For the CDR3, the DNA is TGCAGTGCAAGTCGAGCTAGTGGGGCCGAGACCCAGTACTTC. It encodes CSASRASGAETQYF.

V gene TRBV11-2 combines with J gene TRBJ1-6; D call uncertain. Per the germline V gene, CDR1 is SGHAT and CDR2 is FQNNGV. The CDR3 extends over 14 amino acids. V was pared by 1 base and J by 13 bases, with 14 bases between. CDR3: CASSLVPREGPLHF. The CDR3 DNA is TGTGCCAGCAGCTTAGTACCTCGGGAAGGGCCCCTCCACTTT. The complete variable domain, with remaining parts taken from reference TRBV11-2 and TRBJ1-6, reads EAGVAQSPRYKIIEKRQSVAFWCNPISGHATLYWYQQILGQGPKLLIQFQNNGVVDDSQLPKDRFSAERLKGVDSTLKIQPAKLEDSAVYLCASSLVPREGPLHFGNGTRLTVT.

The genes are TRBV5-4 and TRBJ2-7, with D possibly TRBD2 on 6 matching bases. CDR1 is SGHNT and CDR2 is YYREEE in the germline V gene (reference sequence). CDR3 length: 15 residues. The germline V and J ends were trimmed by 2 bases and 7 bases, with 19 bases remaining between them. The CDR3 spells CASSLEGTSFGEQYF. The DNA for the CDR3 is TGTGCCAGCAGCTTAGAGGGGACTTCCTTCGGGGAGCAGTACTTC.

The V gene is TRBV20-1, the J gene TRBJ1-2; the D is unclear. V lost 2 bases, J lost 5 bases, and 6 bases lay in between. Germline V gives CDR1 DFQATT, CDR2 SNEGSKA (reference sequence). CDR3 length: 11 residues. As DNA, the CDR3 is TGCAGTGCTAGAACTGCTTATGGCTACACCTTC. This encodes CSARTAYGYTF.

The chain uses TRBV7-8 and TRBJ1-3, with D possibly being TRBD1 (6 bases). The V gene lost 5 bases and the J gene lost 8 bases, with 16 bases spanning the gap. Germline V CDR1 and CDR2: SGHVS, FQNEAQ. The CDR3 is made up of 14 amino acids. The CDR3 reads CASSRQEIKDTIYF. CDR3 in DNA: TGTGCCAGCAGCAGACAGGAAATTAAGGACACCATATATTTT.

V is TRBV14 and J is TRBJ2-7; 11 nucleotides align to TRBD2. Per the germline V gene, CDR1 is SGHDN and CDR2 is FVKESK. There are 15 residues in the CDR3. With V trimmed by 4 bases and J by 6 bases, 8 bases remained unmatched. For the CDR3, the DNA is TGTGCCAGCAGCCTCGTGGGACTAGCGGCAGGCGAGCAGTACTTC. Translated: CASSLVGLAAGEQYF. The full variable domain, with the rest looked up from reference TRBV14 and TRBJ2-7, is EAGVTQFPSHSVIEKGQTVTLRCDPISGHDNLYWYRRVMGKEIKFLLHFVKESKQDESGMPNNRFLAERTGGTYSTLKVQPAELEDSGVYFCASSLVGLAAGEQYFGPGTRLTVT.

The CDR3 bases are TGTGCCAGTAGTATAGTTCACAGGGAATACGAGCAGTACTTC. Translated, it gives CASSIVHREYEQYF. This chain joins TRBV19 and TRBJ2-7, with TRBD1 as a possible D gene (6 bases). The CDR3 consists of 14 residues. Trimming removed 1 base from V and 4 bases from J, with 11 bases in between. Germline-derived CDR1 and CDR2 are LNHDA and SQIVND (reference sequence).

CDR3: CASSEERETQYF. For the CDR3, the DNA is TGCGCCAGCAGTGAGGAGCGGGAGACCCAGTACTTC. V gene TRBV10-1 combines with J gene TRBJ2-5, with D possibly being TRBD2 (5 bases). The length of the CDR3 is 12 residues. V lost 2 bases and J 5 bases, leaving 6 bases between the germline ends. CDR1 and CDR2 (germline): WNHNN, SYGVQD (reference sequence).

The chain recombines TRBV20-1 with TRBJ1-2; D is possibly TRBD1 (5 bases). The ends were cut back, 3 bases at V and 4 bases at J, with 15 bases in the middle. Germline loops: CDR1 DFQATT, CDR2 SNEGSKA (reference sequence). The CDR3 runs 14 residues. The CDR3 DNA follows: TGCAGTGCTAGTTCTTGGGGGGAGTTCTATGGCTACACCTTC. Its protein is CSASSWGEFYGYTF.

This rearrangement joins TRBV30 to TRBJ1-2, with TRBD1 identical over 7 bases. The CDR3 sequence is 13 residues long. V dropped 3 bases and J dropped 7; count of bases not matched to a gene: 8. Germline loops: CDR1 GTSNPN, CDR2 SVGIG (reference sequence). The CDR3 sequence: CAWRGDRDPGYTF. CDR3 nucleotides: TGTGCCTGGAGGGGCGACAGGGACCCTGGCTACACCTTC.

V gene TRBV7-9 combines with J gene TRBJ1-4; D is perhaps TRBD1 (6 bases). The germline V and J ends were trimmed by 2 bases and 7 bases, with 11 bases remaining between them. CDR1 is SEHNR and CDR2 is FQNEAQ in the germline V gene (reference sequence). The CDR3 has 14 residues. CDR3 nucleotide sequence: TGTGCCAGCAGCTTACGGACAGAAGGTGAAAAACTGTTTTTT. This gives the protein CASSLRTEGEKLFF.

Only a few counts were recorded for this clone. The chain recombines TRBV7-2 with TRBJ1-2; maybe TRBD1 (5 bases). Trimming removed 2 bases at V and 5 bases at J, with 9 bases between. CDR3 length: 13 residues. Looked up from germline, CDR1 is SGHTA and CDR2 is FQGNSA. CDR3 in amino acids: CASSLQGRYGYTF. Written as DNA, the CDR3 is TGTGCCAGCAGCTTACAGGGTAGATATGGCTACACCTTC.

This chain uses TRBV6-1 with TRBJ1-1; TRBD1 is a possible D gene (5 bases). This CDR3 is 14 amino acids long. The V gene lost 2 bases and the J gene lost 5 bases, with 12 bases spanning the gap. CDR1 is MNHNS, CDR2 SASEGT, per germline. CDR3 nucleotides: TGTGCCAGCAGTGAATCGGGGGGAGGAACTGAAGCTTTCTTT. Translating it yields CASSESGGGTEAFF.

The genes are TRBV10-3 and TRBJ1-1, with 8 bases aligning to TRBD1. Germline assignment: CDR1 ENHRY and CDR2 SYGVKD. After removal of 2 bases from V and 1 base from J, the junction contained 0 bases not matched to a gene. This CDR3 comprises 14 residues. CDR3 residues: CAISEGQGNTEAFF. The CDR3 DNA is TGTGCCATCAGTGAGGGACAGGGGAACACTGAAGCTTTCTTT.

The chain joins TRBV6-5 to TRBJ2-3; TRBD1 might be the D (7 bases). Looked up from germline, CDR1 is MNHEY and CDR2 is SVGAGI. V dropped 7 bases and J dropped 3 bases, with 17 bases sitting between them. The CDR3 has 15 residues. This CDR3 is CASTMMTGRTDTQYF. The CDR3 DNA follows: TGTGCCAGCACCATGATGACAGGGAGGACAGATACGCAGTATTTT.

The chain uses TRBV19 and TRBJ1-5; D uncertain. Deletions cut 1 base from V and 4 bases from J, with 17 bases between. The CDR3 is made up of 17 amino acids. Germline CDR1 reads LNHDA; CDR2 reads SQIVND (reference sequence). CDR3 in DNA: TGTGCCAGTAGTATAGGAACGGGCGTCGGAGGGAATCAGCCCCAGCATTTT. It codes for CASSIGTGVGGNQPQHF. Full variable domain (remainder filled in from reference TRBV19 and TRBJ1-5): DGGITQSPKYLFRKEGQNVTLSCEQNLNHDAMYWYRQDPGQGLRLIYYSQIVNDFQKGDIAEGYSVSREKKESFPLTVTSAQKNPTAFYLCASSIGTGVGGNQPQHFGDGTRLSIL.

CDR3 coding DNA: TGTGCCAGCAGAGGGGACAACGGGATTCAGTCACCCCTCCACTTT. Its protein product is CASRGDNGIQSPLHF. The chain combines TRBV2 with TRBJ1-6; D is possibly TRBD1 (6 bases). Deletions cut 6 bases from V and 10 bases from J, with 19 bases between. Germline V lookup: CDR1 SNHLY, CDR2 FYNNEI. This CDR3 spans 15 amino acids.

The V and J genes are TRBV7-2 and TRBJ2-1; the match to TRBD1 covers 7 bases. V dropped 8 bases and J dropped 6; count of bases not matched to a gene: 7. Germline CDR1 and CDR2: SGHTA and FQGNSA. The CDR3 is 13 residues long. In DNA form, the CDR3 reads TGTGCCAGCGGCCCTGACAGGGTCAATGAGCAGTTCTTC. As protein: CASGPDRVNEQFF.

The rearrangement uses TRBV6-5 and TRBJ2-5, with 8 bases lining up with TRBD1. The CDR3 has 15 residues. V shed 6 bases, J shed 6 bases, and the junction held 12 bases outside the gene matches. Germline CDR1 MNHEY, CDR2 SVGAGI. In DNA form, the CDR3 reads TGTGCCAGCAGCCGGGGTGACAGGGGTGAACAGACCCAGTACTTC. It codes for CASSRGDRGEQTQYF.

This clone was observed a handful of times. The rearrangement links TRBV11-2 to TRBJ2-7; 9 positions match TRBD1. The CDR3 runs to 15 residues. J gave up 1 base and V 6 bases, and 7 bases lay outside the gene matches. Germline V lookup: CDR1 SGHAT, CDR2 FQNNGV. This CDR3 reads CASRGPGQGSYEQYF. The CDR3 nucleotides read TGTGCCAGCAGGGGACCGGGACAGGGTTCCTACGAGCAGTACTTC.

V gene TRBV6-5 combines with J gene TRBJ2-7, with a possible D match to TRBD1 (6 bases). Germline V CDR1 and CDR2: MNHEY, SVGAGI. Trimming shortened V by 6 bases and J by 2 bases, and 14 bases separated the two germline ends. The CDR3 is 14 amino acids. The CDR3 is CASSRGRQTYEQYF. The CDR3 bases are TGTGCCAGCAGCAGGGGACGGCAAACCTACGAGCAGTACTTC.

CDR3 protein: CASRSPPSGATYEQYF. In nucleotides, the CDR3 is TGTGCCAGCAGATCCCCCCCTAGCGGGGCAACCTACGAGCAGTACTTC. The rearrangement links TRBV28 to TRBJ2-7, with TRBD2 matching 9 bases. This CDR3 is built from 16 residues. CDR1 is MDHEN, CDR2 SYDVKM, per germline. J lost 2 bases, V lost 6 bases, and 11 bases had no gene match.

This chain uses TRBV3-1 (or the pseudogene TRBV3-2) with TRBJ2-7, with D possibly TRBD1 on 6 matching bases. Germline assignment: CDR1 LGHDT and CDR2 YNNKEL (reference sequence). The V and J ends lost 7 bases and 2 bases respectively, with 15 bases between them. CDR3 length: 14 residues. CDR3 region: CASTPGVGTYEQYF. The CDR3 coding sequence is TGTGCCAGCACCCCAGGGGTAGGGACCTACGAGCAGTACTTC.

V usage is TRBV9 and J usage is TRBJ1-2; D not resolved. Germline V gene lookup returns CDR1 SGDLS and CDR2 YYNGEE. The CDR3 consists of 11 residues. The V gene lost 6 bases and the J gene lost 0 bases, with 3 bases spanning the gap. CDR3 region: CASNTNYGYTF. The CDR3 region has the DNA TGTGCCAGCAACACTAACTATGGCTACACCTTC.

The CDR3 loop reads CASSPRLTSNSPLHF. The CDR3 DNA is TGTGCCAGCAGCCCCCGGTTAACCTCTAATTCACCCCTCCACTTT. The rearrangement uses TRBV28 and TRBJ1-6; no clear D. The germline V gene has CDR1 MDHEN and CDR2 SYDVKM. The CDR3 covers 15 residues. V dropped 6 bases and J dropped 6 bases, with 15 bases sitting between them.

This rearrangement joins TRBV5-1 to TRBJ2-3, with a tentative D call TRBD1 (5 bases). Germline values: CDR1 SGHRS, CDR2 YFSETQ. Trimming removed 1 base at V and 3 bases at J, with 18 bases between. The CDR3 contains 17 residues. CDR3 in amino acids: CASSLQPETAVTDTQYF. DNA of the CDR3: TGCGCCAGCAGCTTGCAACCTGAGACAGCAGTTACAGATACGCAGTATTTT.

The chain recombines TRBV5-4 with TRBJ2-5; D is unresolved. The CDR3 spans 14 residues. Germline values: CDR1 SGHNT, CDR2 YYREEE (reference sequence). Trimming pared 0 bases from V and 4 bases from J, leaving 10 bases between. CDR3 sequence (DNA): TGTGCCAGCAGCTTGGAGACACTCGGAGAGACCCAGTACTTC. It yields the protein CASSLETLGETQYF.